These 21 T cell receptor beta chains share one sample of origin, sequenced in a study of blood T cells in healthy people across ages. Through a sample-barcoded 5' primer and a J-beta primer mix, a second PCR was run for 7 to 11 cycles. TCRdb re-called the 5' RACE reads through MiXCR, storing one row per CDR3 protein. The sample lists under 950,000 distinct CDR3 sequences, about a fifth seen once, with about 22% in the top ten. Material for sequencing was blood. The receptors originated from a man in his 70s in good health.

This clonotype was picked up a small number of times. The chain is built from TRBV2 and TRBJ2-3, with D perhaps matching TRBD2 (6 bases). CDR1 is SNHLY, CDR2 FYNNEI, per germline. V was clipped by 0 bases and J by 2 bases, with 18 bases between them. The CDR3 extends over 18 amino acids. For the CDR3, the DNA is TGTGCCAGCAGTGAAGCGCTCGGTTGGGGGACTTACACAGATACGCAGTATTTT. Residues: CASSEALGWGTYTDTQYF. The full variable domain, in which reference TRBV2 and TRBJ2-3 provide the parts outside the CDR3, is EPEVTQTPSHQVTQMGQEVILRCVPISNHLYFYWYRQILGQKVEFLVSFYNNEISEKSEIFDDQFSVERPDGSNFTLKIRSTKLEDSAMYFCASSEALGWGTYTDTQYFGPGTRLTVL.

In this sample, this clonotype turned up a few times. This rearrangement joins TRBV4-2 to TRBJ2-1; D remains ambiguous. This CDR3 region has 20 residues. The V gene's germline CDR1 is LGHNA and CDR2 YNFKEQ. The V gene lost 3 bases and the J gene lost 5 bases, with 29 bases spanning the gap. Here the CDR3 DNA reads TGTGCCAGCAGCCAGGATCGGACCTTTTCCGTTGGAAATGGGAACAATGAGCAGTTCTTC. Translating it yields CASSQDRTFSVGNGNNEQFF.

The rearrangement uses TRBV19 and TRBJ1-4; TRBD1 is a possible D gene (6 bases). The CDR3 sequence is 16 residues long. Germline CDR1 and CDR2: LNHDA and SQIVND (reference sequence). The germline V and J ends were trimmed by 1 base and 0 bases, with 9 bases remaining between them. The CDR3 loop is CASSIGGGATNEKLFF. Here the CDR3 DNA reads TGTGCCAGTAGTATAGGAGGGGGAGCAACTAATGAAAAACTGTTTTTT.

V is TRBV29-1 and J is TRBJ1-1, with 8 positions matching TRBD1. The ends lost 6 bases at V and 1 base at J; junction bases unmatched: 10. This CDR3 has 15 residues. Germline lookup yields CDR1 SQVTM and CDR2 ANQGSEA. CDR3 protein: CSVFAFGTGNTEAFF. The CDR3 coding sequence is TGCAGCGTCTTCGCCTTTGGGACAGGGAACACTGAAGCTTTCTTT.

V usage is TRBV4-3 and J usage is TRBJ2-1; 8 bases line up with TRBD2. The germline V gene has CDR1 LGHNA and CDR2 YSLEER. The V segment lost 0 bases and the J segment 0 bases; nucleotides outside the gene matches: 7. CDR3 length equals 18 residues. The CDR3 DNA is TGCGCCAGCAGCCAAGATATGCTAGCGGGCACCTCCTACAATGAGCAGTTCTTC. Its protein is CASSQDMLAGTSYNEQFF.

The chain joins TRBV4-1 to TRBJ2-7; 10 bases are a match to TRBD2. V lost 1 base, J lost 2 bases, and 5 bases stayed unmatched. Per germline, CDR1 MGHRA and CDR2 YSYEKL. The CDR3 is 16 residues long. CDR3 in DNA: TGCGCCAGCAGCCAAGGACTAGCGGGCCCCGCCTACGAGCAGTACTTC. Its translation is CASSQGLAGPAYEQYF.

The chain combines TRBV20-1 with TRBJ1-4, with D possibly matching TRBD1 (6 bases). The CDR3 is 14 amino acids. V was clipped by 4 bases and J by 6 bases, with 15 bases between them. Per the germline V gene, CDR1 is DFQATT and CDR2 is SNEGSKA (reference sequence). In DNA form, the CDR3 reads TGCAGTGCTATCGGACCCGAGGGGGATGAAAAACTGTTTTTT. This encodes CSAIGPEGDEKLFF.

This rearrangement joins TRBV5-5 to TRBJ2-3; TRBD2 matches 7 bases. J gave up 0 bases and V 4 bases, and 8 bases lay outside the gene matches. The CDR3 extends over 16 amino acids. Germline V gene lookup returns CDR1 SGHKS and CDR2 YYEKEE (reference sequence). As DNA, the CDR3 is TGTGCCAGCAGCGTGGCTAGCGGCACTAGCACAGATACGCAGTATTTT. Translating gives CASSVASGTSTDTQYF. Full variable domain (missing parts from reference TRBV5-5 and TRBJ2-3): DAGVTQSPTHLIKTRGQQVTLRCSPISGHKSVSWYQQVLGQGPQFIFQYYEKEERGRGNFPDRFSARQFPNYSSELNVNALLLGDSALYLCASSVASGTSTDTQYFGPGTRLTVL.

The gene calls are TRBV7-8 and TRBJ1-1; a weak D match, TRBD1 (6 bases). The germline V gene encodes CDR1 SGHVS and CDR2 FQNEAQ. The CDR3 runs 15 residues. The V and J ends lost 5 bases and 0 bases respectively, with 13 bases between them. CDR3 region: CASSPTQGVNTEAFF. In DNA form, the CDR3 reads TGTGCCAGCAGCCCAACACAGGGAGTGAACACTGAAGCTTTCTTT.

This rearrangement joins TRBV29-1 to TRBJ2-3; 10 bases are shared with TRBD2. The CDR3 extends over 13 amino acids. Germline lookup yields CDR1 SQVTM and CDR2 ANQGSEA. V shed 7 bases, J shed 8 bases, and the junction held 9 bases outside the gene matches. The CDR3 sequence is CSARPGTSATQYF. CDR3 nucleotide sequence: TGCAGCGCACGACCAGGGACTAGCGCTACGCAGTATTTT.

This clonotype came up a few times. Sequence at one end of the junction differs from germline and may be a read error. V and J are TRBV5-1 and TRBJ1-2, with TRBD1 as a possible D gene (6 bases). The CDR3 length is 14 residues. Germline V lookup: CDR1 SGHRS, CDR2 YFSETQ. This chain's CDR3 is CAGSLQTGNYGYTF. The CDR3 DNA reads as TGCGCCGGCAGCTTGCAAACAGGGAACTATGGCTACACCTTC.

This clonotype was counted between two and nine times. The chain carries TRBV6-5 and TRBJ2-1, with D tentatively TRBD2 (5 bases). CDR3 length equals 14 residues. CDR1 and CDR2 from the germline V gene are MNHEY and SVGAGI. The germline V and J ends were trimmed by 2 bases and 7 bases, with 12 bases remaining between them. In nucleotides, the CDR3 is TGTGCCAGCAGTTACGCCGCGGGTGGAAATGAGCAGTTCTTC. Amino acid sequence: CASSYAAGGNEQFF.

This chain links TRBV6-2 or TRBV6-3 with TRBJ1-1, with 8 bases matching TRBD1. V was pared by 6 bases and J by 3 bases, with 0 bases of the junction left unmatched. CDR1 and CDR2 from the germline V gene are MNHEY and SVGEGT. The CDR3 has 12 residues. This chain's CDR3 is CASRDRDTEAFF. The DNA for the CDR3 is TGTGCCAGCAGGGACAGGGACACTGAAGCTTTCTTT.

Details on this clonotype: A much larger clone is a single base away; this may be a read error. CDR3 in DNA: TGTGCCAGCAGCTTAGAGGTCATTCAGTACTTC. This codes for CASSLEVIQYF. V usage is TRBV7-9 and J usage is TRBJ2-4; D not resolved. Germline lookup yields CDR1 SEHNR and CDR2 FQNEAQ (reference sequence). V lost 1 base to trimming and J lost 9 bases, with 4 bases between them. This CDR3 is built from 11 residues. Drawing the rest from reference TRBV7-9 and TRBJ2-4, the complete variable domain is DTGVSQNPRHKITKRGQNVTFRCDPISEHNRLYWYRQTLGQGPEFLTYFQNEAQLEKSRLLSDRFSAERPKGSFSTLEIQRTEQGDSAMYLCASSLEVIQYFGAGTRLSVL.

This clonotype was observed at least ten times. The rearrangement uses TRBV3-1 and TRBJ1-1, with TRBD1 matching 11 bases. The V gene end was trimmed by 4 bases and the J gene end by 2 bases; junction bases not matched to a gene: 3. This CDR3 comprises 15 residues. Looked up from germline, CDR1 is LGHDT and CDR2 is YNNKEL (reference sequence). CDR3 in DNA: TGTGCCAGCAGCCCTCGGACAGGGGGCAACACTGAAGCTTTCTTT. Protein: CASSPRTGGNTEAFF.

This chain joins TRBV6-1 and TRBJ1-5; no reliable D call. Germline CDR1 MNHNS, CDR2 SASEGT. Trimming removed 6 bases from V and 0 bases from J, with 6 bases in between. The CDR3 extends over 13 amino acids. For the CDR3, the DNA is TGTGCCAGCAGAGTTGATAGCAATCAGCCCCAGCATTTT. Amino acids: CASRVDSNQPQHF.

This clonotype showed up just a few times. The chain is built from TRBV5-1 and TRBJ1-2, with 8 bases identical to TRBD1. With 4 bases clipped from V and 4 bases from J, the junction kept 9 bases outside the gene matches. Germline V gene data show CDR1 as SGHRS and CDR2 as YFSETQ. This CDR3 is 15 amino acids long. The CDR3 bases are TGCGCCAGCAGCGTTGGACAGGGCTTCGTCTATGGCTACACCTTC. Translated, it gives CASSVGQGFVYGYTF.

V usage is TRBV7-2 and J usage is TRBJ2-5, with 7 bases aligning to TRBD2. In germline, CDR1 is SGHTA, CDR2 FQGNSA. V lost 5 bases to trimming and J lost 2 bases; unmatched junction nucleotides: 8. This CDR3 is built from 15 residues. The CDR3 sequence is CASSVVGTTQETQYF. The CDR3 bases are TGTGCCAGCAGCGTGGTGGGGACTACACAAGAGACCCAGTACTTC.

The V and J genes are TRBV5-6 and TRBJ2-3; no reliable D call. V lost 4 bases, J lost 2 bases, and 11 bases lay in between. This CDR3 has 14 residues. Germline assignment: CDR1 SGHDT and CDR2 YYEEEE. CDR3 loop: CASSRLETTDTQYF. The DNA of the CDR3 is TGTGCCAGCAGCCGCCTAGAGACCACAGATACGCAGTATTTT.

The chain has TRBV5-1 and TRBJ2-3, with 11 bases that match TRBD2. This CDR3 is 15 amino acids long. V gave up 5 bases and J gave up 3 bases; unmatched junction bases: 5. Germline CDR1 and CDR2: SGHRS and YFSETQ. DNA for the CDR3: TGCGCCAGCAGAGTACTAGCGGGAGAGACAGATACGCAGTATTTT. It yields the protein CASRVLAGETDTQYF.

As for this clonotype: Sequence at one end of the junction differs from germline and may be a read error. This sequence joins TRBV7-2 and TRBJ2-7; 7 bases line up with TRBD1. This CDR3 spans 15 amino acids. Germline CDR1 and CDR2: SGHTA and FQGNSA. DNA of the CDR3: TGTGTCAGCAAAGGTGGGCAGGGGGTTGCTGGCGAGCAGTACTTC. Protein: CVSKGGQGVAGEQYF.